The rows below give T cell receptor beta chains drawn from one sample of a study of T cell repertoires in cytomegalovirus infection. TCRdb called the reads again in MiXCR, with one record for every CDR3 protein. This sample has roughly 68,000 distinct CDR3 sequences, with 20% to 25% found just once. These receptors lack a known antigen. The sequencing here drew on CD8+ T cells from cultured PBMCs, taken from culture after CMV antigen stimulation. All receptors derive from a human donor in good health (CMV status not recorded). Some clones in this sample may be carry-over from other donors' samples. The conserved cysteine and the conserved F or W are not part of the CDR3 here.

V	J	CDR3
TRBV11-2	TRBJ2-1	ASSCFPGTSGGPETVPNEQF
TRBV19	TRBJ2-1	ASSMVRGFAGGLQF
TRBV27	TRBJ1-2	ASSLSETGRIYYGYT
TRBV6-2/TRBV6-3	TRBJ2-7	ASRDGSSYEQY
TRBV12-3/TRBV12-4	TRBJ1-3	ASTVQGAGNTIY
TRBV6-2/TRBV6-3	TRBJ2-4	ASGSRDRVSDGKNIQY
TRBV11-1	TRBJ2-3	ASSLGVGTDTTDTQY
TRBV6-2/TRBV6-3	TRBJ1-2	ASSRSYGYT
TRBV5-1	TRBJ2-7	ASSLHSGISTYEQY
TRBV7-9	TRBJ1-1	ASSKSGTSNTEAF
TRBV24-1	TRBJ2-1	ATSDPDLSHYNEQF
TRBV7-6	TRBJ2-2	ASSFIFDLQGELF
TRBV24-1	TRBJ2-5	ATSDFTAPQETQY
TRBV12-3/TRBV12-4	TRBJ1-2	ASSSYGFYGYT
TRBV24-1	TRBJ1-5	ATSDSRAPWGNQPQH
TRBV7-6	TRBJ1-5	ASSLGQGGSNQPQH
TRBV7-9	TRBJ2-1	ASSSGLSLGYEQF
TRBV7-2	TRBJ2-3	ASSFSGGETDTQY
TRBV7-9	TRBJ1-5	ASSYSSVGTNQPQH
TRBV7-2	TRBJ1-1	ASSLGGGVNTEAF
TRBV18	TRBJ2-7	ASSPGGYEQY
TRBV7-6	TRBJ1-1	ASSDTNTEAF
TRBV12-3/TRBV12-4	TRBJ2-2	ASSFGGGNTGELF
TRBV11-3	TRBJ1-1	ASSWGTGVDTEAF
TRBV6-2/TRBV6-3	TRBJ2-3	ASSGQGATDTQY
TRBV7-8	TRBJ2-3	ASSLSASGRGTQY
TRBV6-5	TRBJ1-5	ASSYDQNSNQPQH
TRBV27	TRBJ2-7	ASSLSGLEQY
TRBV2	TRBJ2-2	ASLAGSRELF
TRBV7-2	TRBJ2-7	ASSFGDYQY
TRBV7-6	TRBJ2-3	ASSLENTDTQY
TRBV6-4	TRBJ1-1	ASTKGCTEAF
TRBV7-8	TRBJ2-7	ASSLVDEQY
TRBV4-3	TRBJ2-5	ASSQGAGGGDQETQY
TRBV6-1	TRBJ1-2	ASNNNRGGGYT
TRBV19	TRBJ1-1	ASSIPWTKEGTEAF
TRBV27	TRBJ2-7	ASSYGTGAQQY
TRBV6-2/TRBV6-3	TRBJ2-7	ASSYSKFRDEQY
TRBV7-8	TRBJ2-7	ASSHLSGESSYEQY
TRBV2	TRBJ1-4	ASSEGWGEKLF
TRBV7-9	TRBJ1-1	ASSLGFDTEAF
TRBV12-3/TRBV12-4	TRBJ2-3	ASSFGDTQY
TRBV6-2/TRBV6-3	TRBJ2-7	ASTDVLGQGYEQY
TRBV7-9	TRBJ2-7	ASSSFGPIYEQY
TRBV9	TRBJ2-3	ASSVVGLAGGVSTDTQY
TRBV19	TRBJ2-3	ASSGGNTQY
TRBV6-2/TRBV6-3	TRBJ1-4	AISPGNKLF
TRBV12-5	TRBJ1-1	ASGPGGTEAF
TRBV12-3/TRBV12-4	TRBJ2-5	ASSLHVGGELEETQY
TRBV7-9	TRBJ1-5	ASSLAGRGQPQH
TRBV7-3	TRBJ2-5	ASSLVGQETQY
TRBV6-6	TRBJ1-5	ASREGRLSNQPQH
TRBV5-1	TRBJ2-1	ASSLWSGTAYDNEQF